This T cell receptor beta chain was sequenced during a study of T-cell memory formation after mild COVID-19. The study, taken as a whole, reports: The study found balanced CD4/CD8 in clones contracting day 15 to 85 and a CD4+ lean in later expanders. Pre-infection memory contained some responding clones, which suggested that cross-reactive memory had joined.

MiXCR, run by TCRdb on the 5' RACE reads, gives a single entry per CDR3 protein. The data show roughly 130,000 distinct CDR3 sequences, with around 15% seen just once and 4.5% to 6.5% held by the top ten. This clonotype was seen a single time. The antigen is undetermined. One end of the junction varies from germline; a read error may be responsible. Sequencing was carried out using PBMCs or a T cell subset sorted from them (not recorded which). This TCR was sampled from a man between 18 and 29 years old who had mild COVID-19 (a few samples of this study predate the infection). Cell type and time point are not known.

The CDR3 loop reads CASSLGSGGNEKMFF. The CDR3 DNA follows: TGCGCCAGCAGCTTGGGGTCAGGGGGGAATGAAAAAATGTTTTTT. The chain is built from TRBV5-1 and TRBJ1-4; 7 bases match TRBD1. The CDR3 spans 15 residues. Germline lookup yields CDR1 SGHRS and CDR2 YFSETQ.